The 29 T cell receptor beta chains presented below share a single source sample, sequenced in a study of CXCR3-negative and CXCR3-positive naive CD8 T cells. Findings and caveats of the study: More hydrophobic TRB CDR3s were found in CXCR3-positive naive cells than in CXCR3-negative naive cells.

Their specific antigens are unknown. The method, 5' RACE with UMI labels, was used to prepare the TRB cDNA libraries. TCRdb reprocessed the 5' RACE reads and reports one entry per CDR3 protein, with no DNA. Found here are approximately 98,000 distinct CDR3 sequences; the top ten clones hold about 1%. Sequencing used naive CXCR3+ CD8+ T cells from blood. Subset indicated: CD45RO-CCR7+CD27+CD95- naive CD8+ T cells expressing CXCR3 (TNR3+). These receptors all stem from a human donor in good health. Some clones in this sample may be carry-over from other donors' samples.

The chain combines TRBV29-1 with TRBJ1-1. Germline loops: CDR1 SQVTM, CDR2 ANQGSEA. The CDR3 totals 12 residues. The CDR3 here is CSVGREGTEAFF.

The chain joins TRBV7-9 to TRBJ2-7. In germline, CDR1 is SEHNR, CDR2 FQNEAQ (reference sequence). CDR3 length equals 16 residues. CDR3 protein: CASSSPLKEATYEQYF. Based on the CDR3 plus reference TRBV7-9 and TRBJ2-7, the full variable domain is DTGVSQNPRHKITKRGQNVTFRCDPISEHNRLYWYRQTLGQGPEFLTYFQNEAQLEKSRLLSDRFSAERPKGSFSTLEIQRTEQGDSAMYLCASSSPLKEATYEQYFGPGTRLTVT.

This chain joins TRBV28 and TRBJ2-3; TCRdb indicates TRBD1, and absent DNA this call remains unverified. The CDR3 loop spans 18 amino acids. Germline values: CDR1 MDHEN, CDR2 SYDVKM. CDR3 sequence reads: CASSPRLDRTWKVDTQYF.

The CDR3 sequence is CASSSPGTETDTQYF. The J gene is TRBJ2-3, the V gene TRBV12-3 or TRBV12-4; the TCRdb call, TRBD1, lacks DNA for checking. The CDR3 has 15 residues.

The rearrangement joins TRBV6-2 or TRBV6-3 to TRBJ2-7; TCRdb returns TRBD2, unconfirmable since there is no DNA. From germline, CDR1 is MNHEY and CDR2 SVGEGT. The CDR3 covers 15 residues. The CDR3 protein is CASSSRSGGPYEQYF.

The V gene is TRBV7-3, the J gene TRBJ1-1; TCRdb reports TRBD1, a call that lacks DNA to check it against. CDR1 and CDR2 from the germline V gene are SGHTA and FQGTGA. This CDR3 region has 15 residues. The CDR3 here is CASSPVGGGGSEAFF.

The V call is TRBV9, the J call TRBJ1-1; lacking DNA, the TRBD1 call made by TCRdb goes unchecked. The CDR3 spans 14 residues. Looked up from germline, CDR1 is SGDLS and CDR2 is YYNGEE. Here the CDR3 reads CASSVDGTVFEAFF.

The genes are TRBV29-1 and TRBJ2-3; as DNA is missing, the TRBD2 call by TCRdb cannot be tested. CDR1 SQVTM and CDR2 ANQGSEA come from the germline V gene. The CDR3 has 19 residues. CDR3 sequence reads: CSVEDKRLAGGYSTDTQYF.

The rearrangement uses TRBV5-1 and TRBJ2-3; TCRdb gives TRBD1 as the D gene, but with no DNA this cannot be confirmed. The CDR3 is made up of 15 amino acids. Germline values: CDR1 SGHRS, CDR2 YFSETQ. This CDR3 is CASSLYTGDTDTQYF.

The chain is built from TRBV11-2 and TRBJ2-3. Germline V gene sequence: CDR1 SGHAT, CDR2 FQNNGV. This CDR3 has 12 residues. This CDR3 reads CASSLDVYTQYF. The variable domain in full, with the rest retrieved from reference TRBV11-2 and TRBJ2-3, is EAGVAQSPRYKIIEKRQSVAFWCNPISGHATLYWYQQILGQGPKLLIQFQNNGVVDDSQLPKDRFSAERLKGVDSTLKIQPAKLEDSAVYLCASSLDVYTQYFGPGTRLTVL.

The CDR3 protein is CASSFHRSSYEQYF. This chain connects TRBV28 to TRBJ2-7. The CDR3 has 14 residues. The V gene's germline CDR1 is MDHEN and CDR2 SYDVKM.

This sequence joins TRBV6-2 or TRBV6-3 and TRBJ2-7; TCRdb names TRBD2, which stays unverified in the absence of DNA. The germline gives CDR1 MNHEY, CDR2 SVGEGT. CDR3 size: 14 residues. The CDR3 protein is CASALGRALYEQYF.

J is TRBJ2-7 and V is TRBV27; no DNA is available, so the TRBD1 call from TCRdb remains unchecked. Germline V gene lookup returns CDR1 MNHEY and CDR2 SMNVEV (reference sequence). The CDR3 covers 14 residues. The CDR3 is CASSAAAHNYEQYF.

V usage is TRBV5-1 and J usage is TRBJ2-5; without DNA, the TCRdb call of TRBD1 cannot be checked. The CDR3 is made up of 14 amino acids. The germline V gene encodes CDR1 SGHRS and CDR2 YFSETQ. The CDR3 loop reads CASSSMTGLETQYF.

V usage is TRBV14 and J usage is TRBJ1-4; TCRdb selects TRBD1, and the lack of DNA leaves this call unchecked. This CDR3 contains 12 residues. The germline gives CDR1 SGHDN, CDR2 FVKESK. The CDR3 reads CASSPGSEKLFF.

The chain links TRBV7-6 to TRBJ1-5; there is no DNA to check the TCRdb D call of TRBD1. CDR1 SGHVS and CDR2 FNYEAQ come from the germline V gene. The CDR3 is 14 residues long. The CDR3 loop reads CASSLDSSNQPQHF.

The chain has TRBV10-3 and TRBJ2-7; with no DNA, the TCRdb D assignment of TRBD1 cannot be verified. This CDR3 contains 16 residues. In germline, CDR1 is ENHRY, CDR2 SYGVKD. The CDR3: CAISIPRTGALYEQYF.

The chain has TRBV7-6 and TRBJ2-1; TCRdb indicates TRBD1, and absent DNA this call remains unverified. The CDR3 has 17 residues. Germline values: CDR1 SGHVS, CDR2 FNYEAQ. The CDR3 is CASSLDLPQSSYNEQFF.

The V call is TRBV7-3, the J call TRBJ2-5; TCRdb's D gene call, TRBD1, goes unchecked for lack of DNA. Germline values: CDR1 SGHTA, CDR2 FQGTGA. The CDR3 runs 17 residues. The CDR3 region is CASSLSSVAGGSETQYF.

CDR3 loop: CSARVTGEHRTYNEQFF. The J gene is TRBJ2-1, the V gene TRBV20-1; TCRdb gives TRBD1 as the D gene, but with no DNA this cannot be confirmed. The germline gives CDR1 DFQATT, CDR2 SNEGSKA (reference sequence). The CDR3 sequence is 17 residues long.

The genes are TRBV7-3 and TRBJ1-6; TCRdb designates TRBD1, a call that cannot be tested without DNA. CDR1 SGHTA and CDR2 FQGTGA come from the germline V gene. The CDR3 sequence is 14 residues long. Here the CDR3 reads CASSFGGYNSPLHF.

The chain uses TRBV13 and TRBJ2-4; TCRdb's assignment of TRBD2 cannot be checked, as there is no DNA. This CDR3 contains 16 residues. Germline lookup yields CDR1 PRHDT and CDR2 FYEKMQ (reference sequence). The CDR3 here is CASSFSSRGGQNIQYF.

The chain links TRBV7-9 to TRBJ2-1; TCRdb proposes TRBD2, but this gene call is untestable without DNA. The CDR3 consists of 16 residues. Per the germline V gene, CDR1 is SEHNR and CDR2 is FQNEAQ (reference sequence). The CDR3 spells CASSSSGAISYNEQFF. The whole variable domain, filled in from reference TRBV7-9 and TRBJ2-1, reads DTGVSQNPRHKITKRGQNVTFRCDPISEHNRLYWYRQTLGQGPEFLTYFQNEAQLEKSRLLSDRFSAERPKGSFSTLEIQRTEQGDSAMYLCASSSSGAISYNEQFFGPGTRLTVL.

CDR3 sequence: CSARTGTSSYNEQFF. The chain has TRBV20-1 and TRBJ2-1; TCRdb proposes TRBD1, but this gene call is untestable without DNA. The CDR3 has 15 residues. The germline V gene has CDR1 DFQATT and CDR2 SNEGSKA (reference sequence).

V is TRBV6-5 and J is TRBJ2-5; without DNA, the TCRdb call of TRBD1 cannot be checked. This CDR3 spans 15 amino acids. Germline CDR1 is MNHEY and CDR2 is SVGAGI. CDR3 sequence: CASRLTLGQEETQYF.

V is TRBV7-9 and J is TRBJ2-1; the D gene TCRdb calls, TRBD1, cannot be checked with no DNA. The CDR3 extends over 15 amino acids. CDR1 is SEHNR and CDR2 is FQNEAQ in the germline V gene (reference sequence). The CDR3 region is CASSLEGRGVFSQFF.

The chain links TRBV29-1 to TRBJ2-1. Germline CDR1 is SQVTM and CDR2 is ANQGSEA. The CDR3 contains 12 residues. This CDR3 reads CSASGLSNEQFF.

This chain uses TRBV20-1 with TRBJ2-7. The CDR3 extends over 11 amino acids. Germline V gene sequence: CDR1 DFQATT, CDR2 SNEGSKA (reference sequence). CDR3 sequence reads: CSASGLYEQYF.

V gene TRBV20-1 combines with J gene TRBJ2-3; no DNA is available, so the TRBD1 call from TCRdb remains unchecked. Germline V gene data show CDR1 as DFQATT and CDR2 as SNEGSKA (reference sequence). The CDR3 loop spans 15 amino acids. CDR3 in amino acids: CSARGGDRSTDTQYF.